This passage covers 29 T cell receptor beta chains from one sample sequenced in a study of beta chain features in type 1 diabetes. As every portion of the isolated RNA was reverse transcribed, the sequencing read expressed TCRB transcripts. Repertoires were generated with immunoSEQ multiplex PCR, while TCRdb's copy carries only in-frame clones and drops some. The data hold 450,000 to 550,000 clones, with 25% to 35% observed a single time. Sequenced material: naive CD4+ T cells from blood. These receptors all come from a man aged 18-30 years in good health.

This chain connects TRBV27 to TRBJ1-2, with D unresolved. The CDR3 runs 13 residues. Germline values: CDR1 MNHEY, CDR2 SMNVEV (reference sequence). V was trimmed by 6 bases and J by 8 bases, leaving 16 bases between them. The CDR3 nucleotides read TGTGCCAGCAGGGCGGGCCCCCTTGGGGGCTACACCTTC. Translating gives CASRAGPLGGYTF.

This clone was picked up a small number of times. The rearrangement links TRBV4-3 to TRBJ1-1; D might be TRBD1 (6 bases). This CDR3 is built from 14 residues. Trimming pared 3 bases from V and 3 bases from J, leaving 11 bases between. Germline CDR1 is LGHNA and CDR2 is YSLEER. The DNA of the CDR3 is TGCGCCAGCAGCCAGGCCACAGGGTACACTGAAGCTTTCTTT. This gives the protein CASSQATGYTEAFF.

This clone has a handful of counts. This chain uses TRBV7-9 with TRBJ1-2; D uncertain. The germline V gene encodes CDR1 SEHNR and CDR2 FQNEAQ (reference sequence). V lost 5 bases and J lost 3, with 13 bases in between. This CDR3 has 14 residues. The CDR3 spells CASSPGETYYGYTF. The CDR3 coding sequence is TGTGCCAGCAGCCCCGGGGAGACTTACTATGGCTACACCTTC.

The J gene is TRBJ2-7, the V gene TRBV7-8; TRBD1 aligns across 8 bases. Germline V lookup: CDR1 SGHVS, CDR2 FQNEAQ. Unmatched junction bases numbered 7, after V lost 3 bases and J lost 3 bases. The CDR3 sequence is 15 residues long. This CDR3 reads CASSFGQGIGYEQYF. CDR3 coding DNA: TGTGCCAGCAGCTTTGGACAGGGAATTGGCTACGAGCAGTACTTC.

This clone was seen a few times. The chain couples TRBV4-3 to TRBJ2-7, with TRBD2 as a possible D gene (6 bases). The CDR3 contains 15 residues. Germline values: CDR1 LGHNA, CDR2 YSLEER. V dropped 4 bases and J dropped 2 bases, with 15 bases sitting between them. The CDR3 region is CASSRNRDSTYEQYF. CDR3 sequence (DNA): TGCGCCAGCAGCCGCAACCGGGACTCAACCTACGAGCAGTACTTC.

This clone was seen only a few times. CDR3 amino acids: CASLSSTGYEQYF. The CDR3, as DNA: TGTGCCAGCCTATCTAGCACCGGGTACGAGCAGTACTTC. This chain links TRBV25-1 with TRBJ2-7; D is possibly TRBD2 (5 bases). CDR1 MGHDK and CDR2 SYGVNS come from the germline V gene. V gave up 8 bases and J gave up 4 bases, with 15 bases separating them. The CDR3 contains 13 residues.

The chain employs TRBV18 and TRBJ2-2; D may be TRBD2 (5 bases). CDR3 length: 13 residues. Trimming took 5 bases from V and 3 from J, leaving 7 bases between them. Germline V gene sequence: CDR1 KGHSH, CDR2 LQKENI. CDR3 DNA sequence: TGTGCCAGCTCATCTAGCCACACCGGGGAGCTGTTTTTT. It is translated as CASSSSHTGELFF.

Notes on this clone: At the DNA level, this CDR3 is encoded by other sequences in the same sample as well. V and J are TRBV7-9 and TRBJ2-5; D is perhaps TRBD1 (5 bases). This CDR3 is 12 amino acids long. Between the trimmed V and J ends, which lost 3 bases and 5 bases, there was a span of 7 bases. The V gene's germline CDR1 is SEHNR and CDR2 FQNEAQ (reference sequence). The CDR3 is CASSFQGETQYF. CDR3 nucleotides: TGTGCCAGCAGCTTCCAGGGCGAGACCCAGTACTTC. The full variable domain, completed using reference TRBV7-9 and TRBJ2-5, is DTGVSQNPRHKITKRGQNVTFRCDPISEHNRLYWYRQTLGQGPEFLTYFQNEAQLEKSRLLSDRFSAERPKGSFSTLEIQRTEQGDSAMYLCASSFQGETQYFGPGTRLLVL.

The V call is TRBV5-1, the J call TRBJ2-1, with 7 bases that match TRBD2. Germline lookup yields CDR1 SGHRS and CDR2 YFSETQ. There are 16 residues in the CDR3. J gave up 2 bases and V 0 bases, and 5 bases lay outside the gene matches. CDR3 residues: CASSLELAGPYNEQFF. The CDR3 DNA is TGCGCCAGCAGCTTGGAATTAGCGGGTCCCTACAATGAGCAGTTCTTC.

V usage is TRBV7-3 and J usage is TRBJ2-1; TRBD1 aligns across 7 bases. The CDR3 runs 15 residues. The V gene end was trimmed by 5 bases and the J gene end by 1 base; junction bases not matched to a gene: 5. The germline V gene has CDR1 SGHTA and CDR2 FQGTGA. The CDR3 nucleotides read TGTGCCAGCAGCATAAACAGGGGTTCCTACAATGAGCAGTTCTTC. Translation: CASSINRGSYNEQFF.

This clone was found a few times. The chain employs TRBV4-1 and TRBJ1-2, with TRBD1 identical over 8 bases. With 3 bases clipped from V and 4 bases from J, the junction kept 4 bases outside the gene matches. Germline loops: CDR1 MGHRA, CDR2 YSYEKL. CDR3 size: 14 residues. The CDR3 DNA reads TGCGCCAGCAGCCAGCAGGACAGGGCCTATGGCTACACCTTC. This translates into CASSQQDRAYGYTF.

This clone occurred a few times. The chain links TRBV6-4 to TRBJ2-1, with TRBD2 matching 8 bases. The ends lost 6 bases at V and 7 bases at J; junction bases unmatched: 11. The V gene's germline CDR1 is MRHNA and CDR2 SNTAGT. The CDR3 consists of 15 residues. The CDR3 loop is CASSRGGLGSNEQFF. The CDR3 bases are TGTGCCAGCAGCCGAGGGGGACTAGGGTCGAATGAGCAGTTCTTC.

V usage is TRBV5-4 and J usage is TRBJ2-1; 14 bases are shared with TRBD2. Germline trimming cut 0 bases from V and 9 bases from J; bases unmatched to any gene: 8. CDR1 is SGHNT and CDR2 is YYREEE in the germline V gene (reference sequence). There are 17 residues in the CDR3. CDR3 nucleotides: TGTGCCAGCAGCTTGGATTTCGGGACTAGCGGGAGTGGTGAGCAGTTCTTC. This sequence encodes CASSLDFGTSGSGEQFF.

This clone turned up a few times. The chain joins TRBV25-1 to TRBJ2-7; D may correspond to TRBD1 or TRBD2 (5 bases each). The ends were cut back, 1 base at V and 0 bases at J, with 10 bases in the middle. The V gene's germline CDR1 is MGHDK and CDR2 SYGVNS. This CDR3 is built from 15 residues. CDR3 loop: CASSESLGRSYEQYF. The CDR3 nucleotides read TGTGCCAGCAGTGAATCTCTGGGACGCTCCTACGAGCAGTACTTC.

Concerning this clone itself: At one boundary the junction diverges from the germline segment, which might be a read error. The CDR3 DNA is TGTGGCAGCGGGAGCCCAGATACGCAGTATTTT. Translated, it gives CGSGSPDTQYF. V gene TRBV20-1 combines with J gene TRBJ2-3; 8 nucleotides agree with TRBD2. Per the germline V gene, CDR1 is DFQATT and CDR2 is SNEGSKA (reference sequence). The CDR3 extends over 11 amino acids.

This clone was detected a few times. The genes are TRBV2 and TRBJ2-7, with D possibly matching TRBD1 (5 bases). Germline values: CDR1 SNHLY, CDR2 FYNNEI. V lost 8 bases and J 2 bases, leaving 7 bases between the germline ends. The CDR3 contains 11 residues. The CDR3 bases are TGTGCCAGCGGGGCCCCCTACGAGCAGTACTTC. Its translation is CASGAPYEQYF.

The chain employs TRBV6-5 and TRBJ2-5; 11 bases align to TRBD2. The CDR3 loop spans 14 amino acids. CDR1 MNHEY and CDR2 SVGAGI come from the germline V gene. Trimming removed 5 bases from V and 7 bases from J; junction bases left unmatched: 6. The CDR3 coding sequence is TGTGCCAGCAGTGCGGGACTAGCGGCAGCGACCCAGTACTTC. As protein: CASSAGLAAATQYF.

Points on this clone: One end of the junction varies from germline; a read error may be responsible. The J gene is TRBJ2-5, the V gene TRBV4-1, with D perhaps matching TRBD2 (6 bases). Germline V gene lookup returns CDR1 MGHRA and CDR2 YSYEKL. This CDR3 is built from 14 residues. The CDR3 DNA sequence: TGCGCCAGCACCCTAGCGCCCGGGCAAGATACCCAGTACTTC. It is translated as CASTLAPGQDTQYF.

This chain joins TRBV30 and TRBJ2-7; D ambiguous. V gave up 2 bases and J gave up 0 bases, with 11 bases separating them. This CDR3 region has 14 residues. Germline values: CDR1 GTSNPN, CDR2 SVGIG (reference sequence). The CDR3 region has the DNA TGTGCCTGGAGTTTCGGGCTCAGCTCCTACGAGCAGTACTTC. It translates to CAWSFGLSSYEQYF.

Regarding this clone: This CDR3 is also generated by other DNA sequences in the sample. V gene TRBV18 combines with J gene TRBJ1-2, with D tentatively TRBD1 (6 bases). Germline CDR1 is KGHSH and CDR2 is LQKENI. The CDR3 covers 15 residues. Trimming left V 0 bases short and J 6 bases short, with 14 bases between. CDR3 residues: CASSPPTGYGDGYTF. The CDR3 DNA follows: TGTGCCAGCTCACCACCAACAGGGTATGGTGATGGCTACACCTTC. Based on the CDR3 plus reference TRBV18 and TRBJ1-2, the full variable domain is NAGVMQNPRHLVRRRGQEARLRCSPMKGHSHVYWYRQLPEEGLKFMVYLQKENIIDESGMPKERFSAEFPKEGPSILRIQQVVRGDSAAYFCASSPPTGYGDGYTFGSGTRLTVV.

The V and J genes are TRBV15 and TRBJ1-1; 7 positions match TRBD1. Germline V gene data show CDR1 as LNHNV and CDR2 as YYDKDF (reference sequence). The CDR3 totals 14 residues. Losses at the gene ends were 0 bases for V and 7 bases for J; bases not matched to a gene: 5. This chain's CDR3 is CATSREKGGLEAFF. CDR3 in DNA: TGTGCCACCAGCAGAGAAAAAGGGGGCCTTGAAGCTTTCTTT.

Details on this clone: The sample carries other DNA sequences with the same CDR3. The chain joins TRBV18 to TRBJ1-1; unclear D gene. Trimming took 3 bases from V and 0 from J, leaving 5 bases between them. The CDR3 has 13 residues. CDR1 KGHSH and CDR2 LQKENI come from the germline V gene. The DNA of the CDR3 is TGTGCCAGCTCACCGGACCTGAACACTGAAGCTTTCTTT. The encoded protein is CASSPDLNTEAFF.

This clone was seen only a few times. CDR3 nucleotide sequence: TGTGCCAGCAGCTTACACAGGGGGCAAGAGACCCAGTACTTC. The encoded protein is CASSLHRGQETQYF. The chain recombines TRBV7-2 with TRBJ2-5; 8 bases are a match to TRBD1. This CDR3 has 14 amino acids. CDR1 SGHTA and CDR2 FQGNSA come from the germline V gene. J was trimmed by 2 bases and V by 2 bases; bases with no gene match: 1.

CDR3 DNA: TGTGCCAGCAGCCGCCCGACTAGCGAGGTCCGGGAGACCCAGTACTTC. This codes for CASSRPTSEVRETQYF. The chain uses TRBV13 and TRBJ2-5; 8 bases align to TRBD2. Trimming cost V 5 bases and J 5 bases; bases outside gene matches: 13. Germline V gene sequence: CDR1 PRHDT, CDR2 FYEKMQ (reference sequence). The CDR3 consists of 16 residues. The whole variable domain, remainder taken from reference TRBV13 and TRBJ2-5, is AAGVIQSPRHLIKEKRETATLKCYPIPRHDTVYWYQQGPGQDPQFLISFYEKMQSDKGSIPDRFSAQQFSDYHSELNMSSLELGDSALYFCASSRPTSEVRETQYFGPGTRLLVL.

On this clone: At the DNA level, this CDR3 is encoded by other sequences in the same sample as well. The CDR3 sequence is CAISESRDTQYF. Here the CDR3 DNA reads TGTGCCATCAGTGAGTCAAGAGATACGCAGTATTTT. V is TRBV10-3 and J is TRBJ2-3; no definite D call. The CDR3 is made up of 12 amino acids. V was cut by 0 bases and J by 5 bases, with 3 bases left in between. From germline, CDR1 is ENHRY and CDR2 SYGVKD.

This clone was detected only a few times. The V and J genes are TRBV4-1 and TRBJ2-2; D call uncertain. Looked up from germline, CDR1 is MGHRA and CDR2 is YSYEKL. Between the trimmed V and J ends, which lost 7 bases and 1 base, there was a span of 10 bases. The CDR3 has 14 amino acids. The chain's CDR3 is CASMGRRNTGELFF. The CDR3 DNA is TGCGCCAGCATGGGCAGGCGGAACACCGGGGAGCTGTTTTTT.

J is TRBJ2-2 and V is TRBV29-1, with D unclear. The CDR3 contains 13 residues. Trimming left V 3 bases short and J 1 base short, with 6 bases between. The germline V gene has CDR1 SQVTM and CDR2 ANQGSEA. The DNA for the CDR3 is TGCAGCGTTGACGGAGAGAACACCGGGGAGCTGTTTTTT. Translation: CSVDGENTGELFF.

This clone was seen just once. The chain couples TRBV18 to TRBJ2-1, with D unclear. V was cut by 3 bases and J by 6 bases, with 9 bases left in between. This CDR3 spans 13 amino acids. The V gene's germline CDR1 is KGHSH and CDR2 LQKENI. DNA for the CDR3: TGTGCCAGCTCACCCAATGAGCCCAATGAGCAGTTCTTC. This codes for CASSPNEPNEQFF.

This clone turned up a few times. The rearrangement joins TRBV29-1 to TRBJ1-1, with 8 bases aligning to TRBD1. CDR3 length: 12 amino acids. With 7 bases clipped from V and 4 bases from J, the junction kept 5 bases outside the gene matches. Germline V gene sequence: CDR1 SQVTM, CDR2 ANQGSEA. This CDR3 is CSAGQGPTEAFF. The CDR3 DNA follows: TGCAGCGCTGGACAGGGCCCCACTGAAGCTTTCTTT.